One T cell receptor beta chain is described in this entry. The sample comes from a study of blood T cell repertoires in COVID-19. About the study: Sites across the United States, Italy and Spain contributed samples from acute and convalescent COVID-19. T cells, B-cell-depleted T cells, or PBMCs provided the cDNA or gDNA that served as material.

Authors' methods: Scientists estimated how many nucleated cells there were by amplifying reference gene primers. Data came from immunoSEQ multiplex PCR; TCRdb stores just in-frame clones and leaves some out. V and J calls and clone size are as listed in that table; D and trimming were resolved from the DNA. This sample has approximately 170,000 clones, with 75% to 85% found just once. This TCR came from a human donor in a cohort sampled during active COVID-19. The sample taken for sequencing was peripheral blood.

DNA of the CDR3: TGTGCCAGCAGCACTTTTCACCAGGGTCAGTACGAGCAGTACTTC. Residues: CASSTFHQGQYEQYF. The rearrangement links TRBV7-9 to TRBJ2-7, with D perhaps TRBD1 (5 bases). From germline, CDR1 is SEHNR and CDR2 FQNEAQ (reference sequence). The CDR3 has 15 residues. V dropped 5 bases and J dropped 4 bases, with 18 bases sitting between them.